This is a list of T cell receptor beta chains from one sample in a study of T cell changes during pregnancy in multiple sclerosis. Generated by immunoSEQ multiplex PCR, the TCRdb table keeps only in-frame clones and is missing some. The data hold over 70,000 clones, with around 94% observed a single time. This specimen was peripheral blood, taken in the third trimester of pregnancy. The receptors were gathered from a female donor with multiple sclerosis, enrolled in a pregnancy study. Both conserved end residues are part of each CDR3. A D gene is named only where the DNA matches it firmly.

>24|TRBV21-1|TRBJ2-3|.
CASSKSTGSGQEPQDNTHTDTQYF
TGTGCCAGCAGCAAATCGACCGGGAGCGGGCAGGAACCCCAAGACAACACACACACAGATACGCAGTATTTT
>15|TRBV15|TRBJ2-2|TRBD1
CATSRESGQIGELFF
TGTGCCACCAGCAGAGAGTCGGGACAGATCGGGGAGCTGTTTTTT
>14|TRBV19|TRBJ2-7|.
CASSRRSSSYEQYF
TGTGCCAGTAGTAGGCGGTCAAGCTCCTACGAGCAGTACTTC
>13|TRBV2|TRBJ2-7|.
CASSQSRAYEQYF
TGTGCCAGCAGTCAATCCAGGGCCTACGAGCAGTACTTC
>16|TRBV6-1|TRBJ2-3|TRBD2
CASSELAGAGADTQYF
TGTGCCAGCAGTGAACTAGCGGGAGCGGGCGCAGATACGCAGTATTTT
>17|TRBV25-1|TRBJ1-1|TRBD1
CASSDTPGQGARGRAFF
TGTGCCAGCAGTGATACTCCGGGACAGGGGGCGAGGGGGAGGGCTTTCTTT
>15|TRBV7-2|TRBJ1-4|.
CASSLVPQGGEKLFF
TGTGCCAGCAGCTTAGTCCCTCAGGGAGGTGAAAAACTGTTTTTT
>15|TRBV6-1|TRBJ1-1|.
CASSEAGGITTEAFF
TGTGCCAGCAGTGAAGCGGGGGGAATTACTACTGAAGCTTTCTTT
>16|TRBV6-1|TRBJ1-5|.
CASSEVERYSNQPQHF
TGTGCCAGCAGTGAGGTAGAACGCTATAGCAATCAGCCCCAGCATTTT
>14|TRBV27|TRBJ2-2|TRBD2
CASRSGRSAGELFF
TGTGCCAGCAGAAGCGGGAGGTCGGCCGGGGAGCTGTTTTTT
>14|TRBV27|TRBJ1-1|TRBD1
CASSLRQGITEAFF
TGTGCCAGCAGTCTACGACAGGGGATCACTGAAGCTTTCTTT
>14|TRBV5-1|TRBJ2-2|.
CASSYRDYAGELFF
TGCGCCAGCAGTTACAGGGACTACGCCGGGGAGCTGTTTTTT
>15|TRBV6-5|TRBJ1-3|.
CASSQSRDTGNTIYF
TGTGCCAGCAGCCAATCCCGGGACACTGGAAACACCATATATTTT
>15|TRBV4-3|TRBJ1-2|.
CASSQDTGGNYGYTF
TGCGCCAGCAGCCAAGACACGGGGGGGAACTATGGCTACACCTTC
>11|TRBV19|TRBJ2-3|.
CASSIGTTQYF
TGTGCCAGTAGTATAGGGACAACGCAGTATTTT
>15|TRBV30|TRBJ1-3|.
CAWSVLSGTRDTIYF
TGTGCCTGGAGTGTACTTTCGGGGACACGAGACACCATATATTTT
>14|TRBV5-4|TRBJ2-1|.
CASSSRGEYNEQFF
TGTGCCAGCAGCTCCCGAGGTGAATACAATGAGCAGTTCTTC
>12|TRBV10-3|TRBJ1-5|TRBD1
CAISEPGQGACF
TGTGCCATCAGTGAGCCGGGACAGGGGGCCTGTTTT